These T cell receptor beta chains were read from a single sample in a study of T-cell memory formation after mild COVID-19. TCRdb re-derived calls from the 5' RACE reads in MiXCR, one entry per CDR3 protein. The data contain nearly 200,000 distinct CDR3 sequences, roughly 18% of them singletons. Sequencing input: PBMCs or a T cell subset sorted from them (not recorded which). The receptors were sampled from an adult woman who had mild COVID-19 (a few samples of this study predate the infection). Cell type and time point are not known. Both conserved end residues are part of each CDR3. Each record gives: clone size, V gene, J gene, D gene, CDR3 DNA, CDR3 protein. A D gene is named only where the DNA matches it firmly. Part of the rows lack a size; the others show once, few, many or a class for expanded clones.

clone_size: -; v_call: TRBV12-3/TRBV12-4; j_call: TRBJ2-1; d_call: -; cdr3_nt: TGTGCCAGCAGTTTAAGGACGACCTACAATGAGCAGTTCTTC; cdr3_aa: CASSLRTTYNEQFF
clone_size: -; v_call: TRBV27; j_call: TRBJ1-5; d_call: -; cdr3_nt: TGTGCCAGCAGTAATTTCGGGGCCCGAAGCAATCAGCCCCAGCATTTT; cdr3_aa: CASSNFGARSNQPQHF
clone_size: few; v_call: TRBV4-1; j_call: TRBJ1-4; d_call: -; cdr3_nt: TGCGCCAGCAGCCTGGGACCATATGAAAAACTGTTTTTT; cdr3_aa: CASSLGPYEKLFF
clone_size: few; v_call: TRBV5-1; j_call: TRBJ1-2; d_call: -; cdr3_nt: TGCGCCAGCAGCTTGGAGGGCAGGGGCGCCTATGGCTACACCTTC; cdr3_aa: CASSLEGRGAYGYTF
clone_size: few; v_call: TRBV10-3; j_call: TRBJ2-3; d_call: -; cdr3_nt: TGTGCCATCGCGGTTCGGAGCACAGATACGCAGTATTTT; cdr3_aa: CAIAVRSTDTQYF
clone_size: few; v_call: TRBV12-3/TRBV12-4; j_call: TRBJ1-2; d_call: TRBD1; cdr3_nt: TGTGCCAGCAGGGGGACAGGGTATTATGGCTACACCTTC; cdr3_aa: CASRGTGYYGYTF
clone_size: few; v_call: TRBV20-1; j_call: TRBJ2-1; d_call: TRBD2; cdr3_nt: TGCAGTGCTCAAATACGGACTAGTCCCCACAATGAGCAGTTCTTC; cdr3_aa: CSAQIRTSPHNEQFF
clone_size: -; v_call: TRBV12-3/TRBV12-4; j_call: TRBJ2-5; d_call: TRBD2; cdr3_nt: TGTGCCAGCAGCCGGCCCGTTCTAGCGGGAGGGCGGGGAGAGACCCAGTACTTC; cdr3_aa: CASSRPVLAGGRGETQYF
clone_size: few; v_call: TRBV12-3/TRBV12-4; j_call: TRBJ2-2; d_call: TRBD2; cdr3_nt: TGTGCCAGCAGACCCGGGGGGACGAACACCGGGGAGCTGTTTTTT; cdr3_aa: CASRPGGTNTGELFF
clone_size: few; v_call: TRBV6-5; j_call: TRBJ1-6; d_call: -; cdr3_nt: TGTGCCAGCGCTCGGGGACGGCATAATTCACCCCTCCACTTT; cdr3_aa: CASARGRHNSPLHF
clone_size: few; v_call: TRBV30; j_call: TRBJ1-4; d_call: -; cdr3_nt: TGTGCCTGGATGGGTGAAGGGAGGGAAAAACTGTTTTTT; cdr3_aa: CAWMGEGREKLFF
clone_size: few; v_call: TRBV7-7; j_call: TRBJ1-5; d_call: -; cdr3_nt: TGTGCTAGCAGCTTAGCACAGGGTCAGCCCCAGCATTTT; cdr3_aa: CASSLAQGQPQHF
clone_size: -; v_call: TRBV7-2; j_call: TRBJ2-5; d_call: -; cdr3_nt: TGTGCCAGCAGCTTAGTTCATCTGAGGACCCAAGAGACCCAGTACTTC; cdr3_aa: CASSLVHLRTQETQYF
clone_size: -; v_call: TRBV7-2; j_call: TRBJ2-4; d_call: -; cdr3_nt: TGTGCCAGCAGCTTAGGCGGCTACAAAAACATTCAGTACTTC; cdr3_aa: CASSLGGYKNIQYF
clone_size: -; v_call: TRBV2; j_call: TRBJ2-6; d_call: -; cdr3_nt: TGTGCCACCTCAGGGCCTGGGGCCAACGTCCTGACTTTC; cdr3_aa: CATSGPGANVLTF
clone_size: few; v_call: TRBV20-1; j_call: TRBJ2-4; d_call: TRBD2; cdr3_nt: TGCAGTGCTAGAAAGAGGACTAGCGGAGTAGCCAAAAACATTCAGTACTTC; cdr3_aa: CSARKRTSGVAKNIQYF
clone_size: -; v_call: TRBV19; j_call: TRBJ1-1; d_call: -; cdr3_nt: TGTGCCAGTAGCCATCCCCTACAGTGGGGAGACACTGAAGCTTTCTTT; cdr3_aa: CASSHPLQWGDTEAFF
clone_size: -; v_call: TRBV5-1; j_call: TRBJ2-1; d_call: -; cdr3_nt: TGCGCCAGCAGCTTGGGGACGACAGTCTCCTACAATGAGCAGTTCTTC; cdr3_aa: CASSLGTTVSYNEQFF
clone_size: -; v_call: TRBV12-3/TRBV12-4; j_call: TRBJ1-1; d_call: TRBD1; cdr3_nt: TGTGCCAGCAGTTTACGACAGGGGATCGCTGAAGCTTTCTTT; cdr3_aa: CASSLRQGIAEAFF
clone_size: few; v_call: TRBV21-1; j_call: TRBJ1-5; d_call: -; cdr3_nt: TGTGCCAGCAGCAAACCCCAGCATTTT; cdr3_aa: CASSKPQHF
clone_size: -; v_call: TRBV7-8; j_call: TRBJ1-5; d_call: -; cdr3_nt: TGTGCCAGCAGCTTAGAGCGTGGGGGGTTCAATCAGCCCCAGCATTTT; cdr3_aa: CASSLERGGFNQPQHF
clone_size: -; v_call: TRBV6-5; j_call: TRBJ2-3; d_call: -; cdr3_nt: TGTGCCAGCAGTTACTCTGGGACCTACTCGGCCCCAGATACGCAGTATTTT; cdr3_aa: CASSYSGTYSAPDTQYF
clone_size: -; v_call: TRBV6-1; j_call: TRBJ2-3; d_call: TRBD2; cdr3_nt: TGTGCCAGCCAGCGGGAGAATGCAGATACGCAGTATTTT; cdr3_aa: CASQRENADTQYF
clone_size: -; v_call: TRBV24-1; j_call: TRBJ1-3; d_call: -; cdr3_nt: TGTGCCACCAGTGATTCCCGCGGTCCCGGAAACACCATATATTTT; cdr3_aa: CATSDSRGPGNTIYF
clone_size: -; v_call: TRBV7-9; j_call: TRBJ2-6; d_call: TRBD1; cdr3_nt: TGTGCCAGCAGCTGGGTGACAGGGACTGGGGCCAACGTCCTGACTTTC; cdr3_aa: CASSWVTGTGANVLTF
clone_size: -; v_call: TRBV7-8; j_call: TRBJ1-2; d_call: -; cdr3_nt: TGTGCCAGCAGCTTAGGTGATTGGCAGGGAGAGGGCTACACCTTC; cdr3_aa: CASSLGDWQGEGYTF
clone_size: -; v_call: TRBV5-5; j_call: TRBJ2-1; d_call: -; cdr3_nt: TGTGCCAGCAGCCCCCGCGGGGTTGAGAATGAGCAGTTCTTC; cdr3_aa: CASSPRGVENEQFF
clone_size: few; v_call: TRBV3-1; j_call: TRBJ1-1; d_call: TRBD1; cdr3_nt: TGTGCCAGCAGCCTTACGGGACAGGGCGACACTGAAGCTTTCTTT; cdr3_aa: CASSLTGQGDTEAFF
clone_size: -; v_call: TRBV12-3/TRBV12-4; j_call: TRBJ2-7; d_call: -; cdr3_nt: TGTGCCAGCAGCCCCTCCGGCGATCTCTACGAGCAGTACTTC; cdr3_aa: CASSPSGDLYEQYF
clone_size: -; v_call: TRBV12-5; j_call: TRBJ2-1; d_call: TRBD2; cdr3_nt: TGTGCTAGTGGTCCCGGGACTAGACCCTACAATGAGCAGTTCTTC; cdr3_aa: CASGPGTRPYNEQFF
clone_size: -; v_call: TRBV7-6; j_call: TRBJ2-2; d_call: -; cdr3_nt: TGTGCCAGCAGCTTAGCGGGCCCCCCCAACTCCGGGGAGCTGTTTTTT; cdr3_aa: CASSLAGPPNSGELFF
clone_size: -; v_call: TRBV12-3/TRBV12-4; j_call: TRBJ1-5; d_call: -; cdr3_nt: TGTGCCAGCAGCCTTTTTGGCAATCAGCCCCAGCATTTT; cdr3_aa: CASSLFGNQPQHF
clone_size: few; v_call: TRBV11-2; j_call: TRBJ1-2; d_call: -; cdr3_nt: TGTGCCAGCAGCCCCGAGGCAAACTATGGCTACACCTTC; cdr3_aa: CASSPEANYGYTF
clone_size: few; v_call: TRBV12-3/TRBV12-4; j_call: TRBJ2-6; d_call: -; cdr3_nt: TGTGCCAGCAGTGGCAGGGCCCCAGGGGCCAACGTCCTGACTTTC; cdr3_aa: CASSGRAPGANVLTF
clone_size: few; v_call: TRBV29-1; j_call: TRBJ2-2; d_call: -; cdr3_nt: TGCAGCGGGGGACAGAACACCGGGGAGCTGTTTTTT; cdr3_aa: CSGGQNTGELFF
clone_size: -; v_call: TRBV12-3/TRBV12-4; j_call: TRBJ2-1; d_call: TRBD2; cdr3_nt: TGTGCCAGCAGCCGACTAGCGGGGAACAATGAGCAGTTCTTC; cdr3_aa: CASSRLAGNNEQFF
clone_size: few; v_call: TRBV5-4; j_call: TRBJ2-7; d_call: -; cdr3_nt: TGTGCCAGCAGCTGCAAGACTAACTACGAGCAGTACTTC; cdr3_aa: CASSCKTNYEQYF
clone_size: -; v_call: TRBV24-1; j_call: TRBJ2-3; d_call: -; cdr3_nt: TGTGCCACCAGCCTAGCAGTCGCTAGCACAGATACGCAGTATTTT; cdr3_aa: CATSLAVASTDTQYF
clone_size: -; v_call: TRBV2; j_call: TRBJ2-7; d_call: -; cdr3_nt: TGTGCCAGCAGGGGCCTCTACGAGCAGTACTTC; cdr3_aa: CASRGLYEQYF
clone_size: many; v_call: TRBV4-3; j_call: TRBJ1-1; d_call: -; cdr3_nt: TGCGCCAGCAGCCCTACGACGGGAAATGTTTTCTTT; cdr3_aa: CASSPTTGNVFF
clone_size: -; v_call: TRBV5-1; j_call: TRBJ1-1; d_call: -; cdr3_nt: TGCGCCAGCAGCTCCGCGCCGTCCCCCATGAACACTGAAGCTTTCTTT; cdr3_aa: CASSSAPSPMNTEAFF